This T cell receptor beta chain was retrieved from a study of blood T cells in healthy people across ages. Overall study results and limits: The study found more naive CD4+ cells and higher diversity in long-lived than aged donors.

A sample-barcoded 5' primer and a J-beta primer mix were used in a second PCR of roughly 7 to 11 cycles. Each cDNA molecule was tagged by a template-switch adaptor with 12 random nucleotides. MiXCR, run by TCRdb on the 5' RACE reads, gives a single entry per CDR3 protein. The sample holds some 760,000 distinct CDR3 sequences, approximately 25% seen once. Turning to this clonotype: The antigen remains unidentified.

V shed 10 bases and J shed 1 base, with 16 bases lying between them. The length of the CDR3 is 14 residues. The germline gives CDR1 ENHRY, CDR2 SYGVKD. In addition, the sample was reused for a study of T cells of mothers and their children.

The sequencing sample was made of blood. The clonotype originates from a boy between 10 and 17 years old in good health. The chain is built from TRBV10-3 and TRBJ2-5, with D uncertain. The CDR3 here is CATRMGTGQETQYF. Here the CDR3 DNA reads TGTGCCACGAGAATGGGTACGGGCCAAGAGACCCAGTACTTC.